The 30 T cell receptor beta chains reported below all come from one sample, sequenced in a study of cytomegalovirus exposure and HLA in healthy donors. Amplification used 60 Vbeta primers and 13 Jbeta primers. Libraries were prepared by immunoSEQ multiplex PCR; TCRdb keeps only in-frame clonotypes and omits some of them. This table holds about 190,000 clones, around 80% found once. Sequencing was performed on PBMCs. The receptors here all came from a woman aged 40-49 years in good health and CMV-seronegative.

The rearrangement joins TRBV30 to TRBJ2-2; 8 bases match TRBD1. The CDR3 has 14 residues. Germline CDR1 and CDR2: GTSNPN and SVGIG (reference sequence). Trimming took 8 bases from V and 1 from J; bases not matched to a gene: 6. The CDR3 nucleotides read TGTGCCCAGACAGGGGCCCTGAACACCGGGGAGCTGTTTTTT. Its protein product is CAQTGALNTGELFF.

This clone has just one count. The chain is built from TRBV11-3 and TRBJ2-1, with D tentatively TRBD2 (5 bases). The CDR3 consists of 16 residues. V shed 5 bases and J shed 3 bases, with 17 bases lying between them. Looked up from germline, CDR1 is SGHNT and CDR2 is YENEEA. For the CDR3, the DNA is TGTGCCAGCAGCCGAGGGCCTCCCCTTAACTACAATGAGCAGTTCTTC. Translating gives CASSRGPPLNYNEQFF.

This clone was observed a single time. The rearrangement links TRBV15 to TRBJ1-4; tentatively, D is TRBD1 (6 bases). CDR3 size: 16 residues. Germline V gene sequence: CDR1 LNHNV, CDR2 YYDKDF (reference sequence). Trimming left V 2 bases short and J 6 bases short, with 16 bases between. CDR3 nucleotide sequence: TGTGCCACCAGCAGATTTGGACAGACCCTAGATGAAAAACTGTTTTTT. It yields the protein CATSRFGQTLDEKLFF.

The chain employs TRBV19 and TRBJ2-4, with unresolved D. The V and J ends lost 9 bases and 5 bases respectively, with 8 bases between them. The CDR3 runs 11 residues. CDR1 is LNHDA, CDR2 SQIVND, per germline (reference sequence). The CDR3 sequence is CASQSENIQYF. The CDR3 DNA follows: TGTGCCAGCCAATCAGAAAACATTCAGTACTTC.

V usage is TRBV9 and J usage is TRBJ2-3; TRBD2 aligns across 10 bases. The J segment lost 6 bases and the V segment lost 0 bases, leaving 4 bases of the junction unmatched. Germline CDR1 SGDLS, CDR2 YYNGEE. This CDR3 contains 15 residues. Here the CDR3 reads CASSVGGSGRDTQYF. In nucleotides, the CDR3 is TGTGCCAGCAGCGTAGGTGGTAGCGGGAGGGATACGCAGTATTTT.

This clone has a single count. The chain employs TRBV7-2 and TRBJ1-2; possible D gene TRBD1, 5 bases. This CDR3 has 13 amino acids. The V and J ends lost 8 bases and 1 base respectively, with 11 bases between them. CDR1 and CDR2 (germline): SGHTA, FQGNSA. As DNA, the CDR3 is TGTGCCAGCCTTGGGGGGGGTAACTATGGCTACACCTTC. As protein: CASLGGGNYGYTF.

The CDR3 loop is CASNKLGTSGRNEQFF. As DNA, the CDR3 is TGTGCCAGCAACAAACTCGGGACTAGCGGGAGGAATGAGCAGTTCTTC. V usage is TRBV9 and J usage is TRBJ2-1; 15 bases line up with TRBD2. Germline V CDR1 and CDR2: SGDLS, YYNGEE. The CDR3 contains 16 residues. The J segment lost 7 bases and the V segment lost 6 bases, leaving 8 bases of the junction unmatched.

V usage is TRBV7-9 and J usage is TRBJ2-1; D may be TRBD2 (5 bases). In germline, CDR1 is SEHNR, CDR2 FQNEAQ (reference sequence). This CDR3 is 14 amino acids long. V gave up 8 bases and J gave up 6 bases, with 17 bases separating them. The CDR3 loop reads CASARNGLANEQFF. CDR3 nucleotide sequence: TGTGCCAGCGCACGAAATGGACTGGCCAATGAGCAGTTCTTC.

The chain has TRBV5-8 and TRBJ2-7; D not certain. Deletions cut 4 bases from V and 4 bases from J, with 15 bases between. This CDR3 is 14 amino acids long. The V gene's germline CDR1 is SGHTS and CDR2 YDEGEE. Written as DNA, the CDR3 is TGTGCCAGCAGCGTAATGACCCGCGGTTACGAGCAGTACTTC. Translation: CASSVMTRGYEQYF. The variable domain in full, completed from reference TRBV5-8 and TRBJ2-7, reads EAGVTQSPTHLIKTRGQQATLRCSPISGHTSVYWYQQALGLGLQFLLWYDEGEERNRGNFPPRFSGRQFPNYSSELNVNALELEDSALYLCASSVMTRGYEQYFGPGTRLTVT.

The chain is built from TRBV6-6 and TRBJ2-1, with 10 bases that match TRBD2. This CDR3 has 15 amino acids. V dropped 2 bases and J dropped 6; count of bases not matched to a gene: 4. Germline lookup yields CDR1 MNHNY and CDR2 SVGAGI (reference sequence). CDR3 nucleotides: TGTGCCAGCAGTTACAGGGTAGCGGGAGGCAATGAGCAGTTCTTC. Amino acid sequence: CASSYRVAGGNEQFF.

CDR3 residues: CASSLPTSSGELFF. The CDR3 DNA is TGTGCCAGCAGCCTCCCCACTTCGTCGGGGGAGCTGTTTTTT. The chain recombines TRBV7-3 with TRBJ2-2; D unclear. V was shortened by 5 bases and J by 8 bases, with 15 bases between the two germline ends. This CDR3 comprises 14 residues. The germline V gene encodes CDR1 SGHTA and CDR2 FQGTGA.

CDR3 bases: TGTGCCAGCAGGACAGGGAACCTGGAGACCCAGTACTTC. The encoded protein is CASRTGNLETQYF. This chain uses TRBV6-1 with TRBJ2-5, with 7 bases identical to TRBD1. The CDR3 covers 13 residues. Germline V gives CDR1 MNHNS, CDR2 SASEGT. The V gene end was trimmed by 6 bases and the J gene end by 5 bases; junction bases not matched to a gene: 6.

The gene calls are TRBV11-3 and TRBJ2-1; 8 bases are a match to TRBD2. V was pared by 4 bases and J by 0 bases, with 17 bases of the junction left unmatched. CDR1 is SGHNT, CDR2 YENEEA, per germline. The CDR3 totals 20 residues. The CDR3 region is CASSSIWGGEGLASYNEQFF. CDR3 in DNA: TGTGCCAGCAGCTCTATCTGGGGGGGGGAAGGACTAGCCTCCTACAATGAGCAGTTCTTC.

Here the CDR3 reads CASSDRGVITEAFF. CDR3 bases: TGTGCCAGCAGCGACAGGGGTGTCATCACTGAAGCTTTCTTT. This chain joins TRBV2 and TRBJ1-1; the match to TRBD1 covers 8 bases. With V trimmed by 6 bases and J by 4 bases, 7 bases remained unmatched. The CDR3 extends over 14 amino acids. The germline V gene encodes CDR1 SNHLY and CDR2 FYNNEI. The full variable domain, its missing parts supplied by reference TRBV2 and TRBJ1-1, is EPEVTQTPSHQVTQMGQEVILRCVPISNHLYFYWYRQILGQKVEFLVSFYNNEISEKSEIFDDQFSVERPDGSNFTLKIRSTKLEDSAMYFCASSDRGVITEAFFGQGTRLTVV.

The chain combines TRBV5-1 with TRBJ2-3; TRBD1 agrees at 9 bases. Looked up from germline, CDR1 is SGHRS and CDR2 is YFSETQ. The CDR3 consists of 14 residues. With 4 bases clipped from V and 4 bases from J, the junction kept 4 bases outside the gene matches. The CDR3, as DNA: TGCGCCAGCAGCGACCGACAGGGGGCAGATACGCAGTATTTT. Protein sequence: CASSDRQGADTQYF.

This clone was recorded once. V is TRBV9 and J is TRBJ2-1; D is perhaps TRBD2 (5 bases). Germline loops: CDR1 SGDLS, CDR2 YYNGEE. Trimming took 2 bases from V and 0 from J, leaving 12 bases between them. The CDR3 spans 16 residues. CDR3 region: CASSVLRDSSYNEQFF. The DNA of the CDR3 is TGTGCCAGCAGCGTTTTACGGGATAGCTCCTACAATGAGCAGTTCTTC.

The chain recombines TRBV7-2 with TRBJ1-2; D is uncertain. The CDR3 contains 13 residues. V shed 2 bases and J shed 4 bases, with 8 bases lying between them. CDR1 and CDR2 from the germline V gene are SGHTA and FQGNSA. CDR3 nucleotide sequence: TGTGCCAGCAGCTTAATGCAGTCCTATGGCTACACCTTC. This gives the protein CASSLMQSYGYTF.

V is TRBV4-2 and J is TRBJ2-3, with D hard to call. The germline V and J ends were trimmed by 4 bases and 0 bases, with 20 bases remaining between them. Germline V gene data show CDR1 as LGHNA and CDR2 as YNFKEQ. The CDR3 extends over 18 amino acids. CDR3 sequence reads: CASSREMRPALSTDTQYF. CDR3 in DNA: TGTGCCAGCAGCCGCGAGATGAGGCCAGCCCTAAGCACAGATACGCAGTATTTT.

The chain employs TRBV7-7 and TRBJ2-7, with 7 bases matching TRBD1. CDR3 length: 18 residues. CDR1 is SSHAT and CDR2 is FNYEAQ in the germline V gene (reference sequence). CDR3 in amino acids: CASSFGCGTARSSYEQYV. Written as DNA, the CDR3 is TGTGCTAGCAGCTTCGGGTGTGGGACAGCAAGGAGCTCCTACGAGCAGTACGTC.

This chain uses TRBV9 with TRBJ2-3; D possibly corresponds to TRBD2 (6 bases). Deletions cut 3 bases from V and 4 bases from J, with 12 bases between. This CDR3 has 14 residues. Germline-derived CDR1 and CDR2 are SGDLS and YYNGEE. The CDR3 nucleotides are TGTGCCAGCAGCGGCCCTAGCGTCCCAGATACGCAGTATTTT. Its protein is CASSGPSVPDTQYF.

The J gene is TRBJ2-1, the V gene TRBV4-3; TRBD2 might be the D (6 bases). Germline-derived CDR1 and CDR2 are LGHNA and YSLEER. V lost 4 bases and J lost 4, with 14 bases in between. The CDR3 has 15 residues. The chain's CDR3 is CASSRGGNLYNEQFF. CDR3 bases: TGCGCCAGCAGCCGGGGCGGGAATCTTTACAATGAGCAGTTCTTC.

The V gene is TRBV7-8, the J gene TRBJ1-3; D not resolved. Germline CDR1 and CDR2: SGHVS and FQNEAQ. V dropped 4 bases and J dropped 4 bases, with 14 bases sitting between them. The CDR3 totals 15 residues. The CDR3 here is CASSSYHEMGNTIYF. In nucleotides, the CDR3 is TGTGCCAGCAGCTCCTACCATGAAATGGGAAACACCATATATTTT. The full variable domain, in which reference TRBV7-8 and TRBJ1-3 provide the parts outside the CDR3, is GAGVSQSPRYKVAKRGQDVALRCDPISGHVSLFWYQQALGQGPEFLTYFQNEAQLDKSGLPSDRFFAERPEGSVSTLKIQRTQQEDSAVYLCASSSYHEMGNTIYFGEGSWLTVV.

The V call is TRBV30, the J call TRBJ2-3, with unresolved D. The V and J ends lost 1 base and 1 base respectively, with 12 bases between them. CDR3 length: 15 amino acids. The germline V gene encodes CDR1 GTSNPN and CDR2 SVGIG (reference sequence). The CDR3 here is CAWSGFFSGTDTQYF. The CDR3, as DNA: TGTGCCTGGAGTGGTTTTTTCTCGGGCACAGATACGCAGTATTTT.

V gene TRBV6-1 combines with J gene TRBJ2-3; tentative D call: TRBD1 (7 bases). CDR1 MNHNS and CDR2 SASEGT come from the germline V gene. The CDR3 is 13 amino acids. The germline V and J ends were trimmed by 10 bases and 3 bases, with 14 bases remaining between them. The DNA for the CDR3 is TGTGCCACTTTACAGGGGAGGACAGATACGCAGTATTTT. This gives the protein CATLQGRTDTQYF.

The chain has TRBV5-4 and TRBJ2-7, with 7 bases lining up with TRBD1. CDR1 is SGHNT, CDR2 YYREEE, per germline (reference sequence). V shed 4 bases, J shed 3 bases, and the junction held 7 bases outside the gene matches. This CDR3 is 14 amino acids long. In nucleotides, the CDR3 is TGTGCCAGCAGCATAGACAGGGCGTACTACGAGCAGTACGTC. Its protein is CASSIDRAYYEQYV.

The J gene is TRBJ2-2, the V gene TRBV5-4; TRBD2 matches at 9 bases. Germline CDR1 and CDR2: SGHNT and YYREEE (reference sequence). The CDR3 totals 17 residues. V lost 0 bases, J lost 2 bases, and 5 bases stayed unmatched. CDR3 in DNA: TGTGCCAGCAGCTTGGGGGGAGCGGGAGGAAACACCGGGGAGCTGTTTTTT. Its protein is CASSLGGAGGNTGELFF.

Comments on this clone: Other DNA sequences of this sample code for an identical CDR3. The chain employs TRBV9 and TRBJ2-7, with TRBD1 identical over 12 bases. The CDR3 length is 15 residues. The ends lost 2 bases at V and 4 bases at J; junction bases unmatched: 4. Germline values: CDR1 SGDLS, CDR2 YYNGEE. The CDR3 region is CASSVGTGGIYEQYF. CDR3 in DNA: TGTGCCAGCAGCGTCGGGACAGGGGGCATTTACGAGCAGTACTTC.

The chain has TRBV5-6 and TRBJ2-2; 12 bases align to TRBD2. With V trimmed by 3 bases and J by 2 bases, 8 bases remained unmatched. This CDR3 region has 18 residues. Germline V gene lookup returns CDR1 SGHDT and CDR2 YYEEEE. The CDR3 nucleotides are TGTGCCAGCAGCTCCTTGACTAGCGGGAGCGAAAACACCGGGGAGCTGTTTTTT. It yields the protein CASSSLTSGSENTGELFF.

The chain has TRBV6-5 and TRBJ2-7, with D tentatively TRBD1 (5 bases). The CDR3 covers 13 residues. V shed 4 bases and J shed 0 bases, with 7 bases lying between them. Germline assignment: CDR1 MNHEY and CDR2 SVGAGI. This CDR3 reads CASSLGASYEQYF. The CDR3 nucleotides read TGTGCCAGCAGTTTAGGGGCCTCCTACGAGCAGTACTTC.

V is TRBV27 and J is TRBJ1-5; possibly TRBD1 for D (6 bases). V lost 5 bases and J lost 0, with 17 bases in between. The CDR3 is made up of 17 amino acids. Germline lookup yields CDR1 MNHEY and CDR2 SMNVEV (reference sequence). CDR3: CASSPNSGDYSNQPQHF. The CDR3 coding sequence is TGTGCCAGCAGTCCCAACTCAGGGGATTATAGCAATCAGCCCCAGCATTTT.